This TCR beta chain originates from a study of T-cell memory formation after mild COVID-19. This clonotype has only a few counts. TCRdb re-analysed the 5' RACE reads in MiXCR, keeping a single row per CDR3 protein. Of hundreds of thousands of distinct CDR3 sequences listed, around 14% are singletons. The ends lost 5 bases at V and 3 bases at J; junction bases unmatched: 11. Germline loops: CDR1 MNHEY, CDR2 SMNVEV (reference sequence). CDR3 length: 16 amino acids. The sequenced sample was PBMCs or a T cell subset sorted from them (not recorded which). This sequence originates from a man aged 18 to 30 who had mild COVID-19 (a few samples of this study predate the infection). Cell type and time point are not known. The chain combines TRBV27 with TRBJ2-7; TRBD1 agrees at 9 bases. CDR3 nucleotide sequence: TGTGCCAGCAGTATTTCCGGGACAGGGTATGGCTACGAGCAGTACTTC. Translated: CASSISGTGYGYEQYF.